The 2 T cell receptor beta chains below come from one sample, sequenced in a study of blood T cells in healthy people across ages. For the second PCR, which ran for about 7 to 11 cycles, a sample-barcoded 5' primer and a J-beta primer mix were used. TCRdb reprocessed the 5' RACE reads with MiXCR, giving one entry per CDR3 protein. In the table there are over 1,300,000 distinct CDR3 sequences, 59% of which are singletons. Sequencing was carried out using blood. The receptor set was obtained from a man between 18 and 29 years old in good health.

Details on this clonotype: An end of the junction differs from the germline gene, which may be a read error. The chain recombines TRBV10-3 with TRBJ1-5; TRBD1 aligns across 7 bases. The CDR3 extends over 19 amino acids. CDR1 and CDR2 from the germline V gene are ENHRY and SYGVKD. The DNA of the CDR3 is TGTGCCTTCAGTGAGTACGGGGACAGCCACCCGTATAGCAATCAGCCCCAGCATTTT. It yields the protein CAFSEYGDSHPYSNQPQHF.

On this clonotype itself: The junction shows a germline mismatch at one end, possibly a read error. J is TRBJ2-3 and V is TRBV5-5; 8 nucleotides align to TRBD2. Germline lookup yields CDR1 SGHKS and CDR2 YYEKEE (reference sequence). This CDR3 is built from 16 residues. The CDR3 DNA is TGTGCCAGCAGCTTGTCGCCTAGCGGGTGGGCAGATGCGCAGTATTTT. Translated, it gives CASSLSPSGWADAQYF.